This T cell receptor beta chain appears in the sequencing data of a study of T cell repertoires and Cas9 in healthy adults (dated 2018 in TCRdb). General notes on the study: Within the CD4 and CD8 compartments, the researchers characterized SpCas9-reactive T cells in terms of multi-effector potency, cytotoxicity and lineage determination. Preexisting T cell immunity against the Streptococcus pyogenes Cas9 nuclease (SpCas9) used in CRISPR gene editing was examined in the study.

Overall study outcomes, separate from this receptor: Proliferation and function of SpCas9-reactive effector T cells were reported to be mitigated in vitro by SpCas9-reactive regulatory T cells.

The CDR3 numbers 13 residues from cysteine through phenylalanine. The read is trimmed to its CDR3 DNA, 39 bases read in frame from base 1. V gives up 6 bases and J gives up 3 bases, and the segment between their germline ends measures 11 bases. CDR1 and CDR2 were assigned from the germline V gene as SGHTA and FQGNSA. Healthy humans served as the donors. The method was the immunoSEQ multiplex PCR assay. What TCRdb holds here is the immuneACCESS table cut down to in-frame rearrangements. Part of the clones is not present; checked against another copy, under half of the missing clones reflect an unresolved V gene, and the others are unexplained. In all, the sample holds 20,000 to 25,000 clones, and roughly nine tenths of those were seen once. The ten biggest clones cover roughly 0.69% of the sample. About this clone itself: The antigen it recognizes is unknown. Within one base of it there is no much larger clone, and no base qualities were kept.

This clonotype was sampled from a human donor in good health. Source material: CD4+ effector T cells (CD127+, CD25-, CD137-, CD154-) from PBMCs; culture status not recorded. Recombination connected TRBV7-2 to TRBJ1-1, with the D gene not clear enough to name. DNA sequence: TGTGCCAGCAGACCAACAGATTACACTGAAGCTTTCTTT. It encodes CASRPTDYTEAFF.